This entry describes one T cell receptor (beta chain). Its antigen is unknown. This record belongs to a study of CD8+ T cells in alopecia areata. The study, taken as a whole, reports: The study found higher clonality in lesional than normal scalp, especially in alopecia totalis/universalis.

Between the trimmed V and J ends, which lost 5 bases and 7 bases, there was a span of 11 bases. CDR3 size: 12 residues. Germline CDR1 and CDR2: GTSNPN and SVGIG (reference sequence). Following extraction, RNA underwent reverse transcription to cDNA, which served as the sequencing template. Some clones are missing from TCRdb's copy, which holds only in-frame ones; the method was immunoSEQ multiplex PCR. The repertoire holds 100,000 to 150,000 clones, around two fifths seen once, with approximately 2.8% in the top ten. Samples from alopecia areata patients were lesional scalp punch biopsies and peripheral blood.

This clonotype was obtained from a human donor with alopecia areata. The gene calls are TRBV30 and TRBJ2-2, with D possibly being TRBD1 (6 bases). Sequencing input: CD4+ T cells sorted from blood. CDR3 region: CAWAGESGELFF. CDR3 DNA sequence: TGTGCCTGGGCAGGGGAGAGCGGGGAGCTGTTTTTT.